One and the same sample provided the 4 T cell receptor beta chains below, sequenced in a study of early T cells in non-severe SARS-CoV-2 infection. From the 5' RACE reads, TCRdb called clonotypes with MiXCR, one entry per CDR3 protein. The sample records some 45,000 distinct CDR3 sequences, roughly 7% being singletons. Sequenced material: whole blood. The receptors stem from an adult who was a healthcare worker with PCR-confirmed SARS-CoV-2 infection or an uninfected control (not recorded which).

The sample holds many counts of this clonotype. The V call is TRBV3-1, the J call TRBJ1-6; D gene unclear. CDR3 length equals 14 residues. The germline V and J ends were trimmed by 4 bases and 8 bases, with 12 bases remaining between them. Germline CDR1 LGHDT, CDR2 YNNKEL (reference sequence). DNA of the CDR3: TGTGCCAGCAGCCTCAGTGATGGGGATTCACCCCTCCACTTT. This encodes CASSLSDGDSPLHF.

This clonotype was recorded a few times. J is TRBJ2-2 and V is TRBV7-9; a possible D gene is TRBD2 (6 bases). Trimming took off 5 bases at V and 4 bases at J, with 14 bases between the two ends. The CDR3 has 15 amino acids. Germline values: CDR1 SEHNR, CDR2 FQNEAQ (reference sequence). The CDR3 sequence is CASSPPRGTTGELFF. CDR3 coding DNA: TGTGCCAGCAGCCCCCCCCGGGGGACCACCGGGGAGCTGTTTTTT. Variable domain in full (rest from reference TRBV7-9 and TRBJ2-2): DTGVSQNPRHKITKRGQNVTFRCDPISEHNRLYWYRQTLGQGPEFLTYFQNEAQLEKSRLLSDRFSAERPKGSFSTLEIQRTEQGDSAMYLCASSPPRGTTGELFFGEGSRLTVL.

This clonotype was counted many times. The rearrangement uses TRBV10-3 and TRBJ2-3; D might be TRBD1 (6 bases). The CDR3 runs 15 residues. The V gene's germline CDR1 is ENHRY and CDR2 SYGVKD. The V gene lost 7 bases and the J gene lost 0 bases, with 14 bases spanning the gap. CDR3 in amino acids: CAITIGQTSTDTQYF. The CDR3 DNA follows: TGTGCCATCACCATCGGACAGACCAGCACAGATACGCAGTATTTT.

This clonotype was picked up a small number of times. The chain couples TRBV29-1 to TRBJ1-1; tentatively, D is TRBD1 (5 bases). Germline CDR1 SQVTM, CDR2 ANQGSEA. Trimming took off 7 bases at V and 10 bases at J, with 22 bases between the two ends. This CDR3 has 13 residues. CDR3 nucleotides: TGCAGCGCGGCCCGGGTCCGCTCTCAGGGAGCTTTCTTT. This codes for CSAARVRSQGAFF.